These 21 T cell receptor beta chains were all obtained from the same sample, sequenced in a study of shared clonotypes between healthy human individuals. Here immunoSEQ multiplex PCR was the method, and the copy in TCRdb shows in-frame clones only, minus some. The sample has millions of clones, 85% to 95% seen once; the top ten hold roughly 0.13%. The sequencing input was naive CD4+ T cells sorted from blood. Subset given: CD45RA+ positively selected. The receptors were gathered from a man younger than 35 in good health.

A remark on this clone: The same CDR3 arises from other DNA sequences in this sample as well. The rearrangement uses TRBV29-1 and TRBJ1-2; a possible D gene is TRBD1 (5 bases). V was pared by 1 base and J by 4 bases, with 10 bases between. The CDR3 spans 13 residues. In germline, CDR1 is SQVTM, CDR2 ANQGSEA. Here the CDR3 DNA reads TGCAGCGTTGAAGTCCAGGGAGGCTATGGCTACACCTTC. Translation: CSVEVQGGYGYTF.

The chain recombines TRBV4-3 with TRBJ2-5; either TRBD1 or TRBD2 may supply D (5 bases each). CDR3 size: 13 residues. The germline V gene has CDR1 LGHNA and CDR2 YSLEER. The ends were cut back, 0 bases at V and 11 bases at J, with 13 bases in the middle. CDR3 sequence: CASSQDGFGAQYF. CDR3 bases: TGCGCCAGCAGCCAAGATGGTTTCGGGGCACAGTACTTC.

The rearrangement uses TRBV29-1 and TRBJ1-2; the D is unclear. Trimming pared 3 bases from V and 4 bases from J, leaving 24 bases between. The V gene's germline CDR1 is SQVTM and CDR2 ANQGSEA. This CDR3 is built from 17 residues. CDR3 coding DNA: TGCAGCGTTGATCGCGACATTATCCCCGCCCGACTCTATGGCTACACCTTC. It codes for CSVDRDIIPARLYGYTF.

The chain uses TRBV7-8 and TRBJ2-5; D uncertain. This CDR3 contains 13 residues. With 2 bases removed from V and 2 bases from J, the gap between germline ends came to 6 bases. The germline CDR1 and CDR2 sequences are SGHVS and FQNEAQ. The CDR3 region has the DNA TGTGCCAGCAGCTTACGCAGGCAAGAGACCCAGTACTTC. This translates into CASSLRRQETQYF.

The chain is built from TRBV6-5 and TRBJ2-7; D is uncertain. There are 14 residues in the CDR3. Germline-derived CDR1 and CDR2 are MNHEY and SVGAGI. V was clipped by 6 bases and J by 0 bases, with 12 bases between them. The CDR3 DNA follows: TGTGCCAGCAGATCTGCAGCAGGCTCCTACGAGCAGTACTTC. It yields the protein CASRSAAGSYEQYF.

This clone was recorded only once. The gene calls are TRBV29-1 and TRBJ2-7, with TRBD2 identical over 16 bases. Germline V gene data show CDR1 as SQVTM and CDR2 as ANQGSEA. Trimming removed 4 bases from V and 7 bases from J; junction bases left unmatched: 7. This CDR3 is 15 amino acids long. In DNA form, the CDR3 reads TGCAGCGTTGGGGGACTAGCGGGAGGGCCGAGGGAGCAGTACTTC. It yields the protein CSVGGLAGGPREQYF.

This chain joins TRBV6-6 and TRBJ2-1; TRBD1 agrees at 10 bases. Germline CDR1 is MNHNY and CDR2 is SVGAGI (reference sequence). Trimming at V came to 7 bases and at J to 7 bases, leaving 4 bases not matched to a gene. The CDR3 is made up of 13 amino acids. This CDR3 reads CASTGTGENEQFF. DNA of the CDR3: TGTGCCAGCACCGGGACAGGGGAAAATGAGCAGTTCTTC.

Here the CDR3 DNA reads TGTGCCAGCTCACCACTGCCGGGACTAGCGGGAGAGGTGAAGCTGTTTTTT. Translated, it gives CASSPLPGLAGEVKLFF. V and J are TRBV18 and TRBJ2-2, with 14 bases lining up with TRBD2. V gave up 1 base and J gave up 12 bases; unmatched junction bases: 10. Looked up from germline, CDR1 is KGHSH and CDR2 is LQKENI. The CDR3 has 17 residues.

In nucleotides, the CDR3 is TGTGCCAGCAGCCCCCGGGGGAGTAGCGGGATCCCCTTTAGATCCGGGGAGCTGTTTTTT. Translating gives CASSPRGSSGIPFRSGELFF. The chain recombines TRBV9 with TRBJ2-2, with 8 bases that match TRBD2. Unmatched junction bases numbered 23, after V lost 4 bases and J lost 6 bases. Germline V CDR1 and CDR2: SGDLS, YYNGEE. The CDR3 consists of 20 residues.

The gene calls are TRBV27 and TRBJ1-2, with TRBD1 matching over 10 bases. The CDR3 covers 16 residues. The V and J ends lost 5 bases and 4 bases, in that order; junction bases with no gene match: 10. Germline V gene data show CDR1 as MNHEY and CDR2 as SMNVEV (reference sequence). DNA for the CDR3: TGTGCCAGCAGTCCCACCTCGACAGGGGGCGGCTATGGCTACACCTTC. It encodes CASSPTSTGGGYGYTF.

This chain uses TRBV7-8 with TRBJ1-5; unclear D gene. Germline-derived CDR1 and CDR2 are SGHVS and FQNEAQ. V lost 5 bases to trimming and J lost 2 bases, with 7 bases between them. CDR3 length equals 13 residues. CDR3 coding DNA: TGTGCCAGCAGCCCGGTGGGCAATCAGCCCCAGCATTTT. Translation gives CASSPVGNQPQHF.

The genes are TRBV28 and TRBJ1-6; 12 positions match TRBD1. The germline V gene encodes CDR1 MDHEN and CDR2 SYDVKM. The junction had 5 bases not matched to a gene; V was cut back by 5 bases and J by 6 bases. This CDR3 has 16 amino acids. CDR3 sequence reads: CASSRGTGGRNSPLHF. For the CDR3, the DNA is TGTGCCAGCAGTCGAGGGACAGGGGGCCGTAATTCACCCCTCCACTTT.

This rearrangement joins TRBV6-1 to TRBJ1-2, with a possible D match to TRBD1 (5 bases). The germline V gene encodes CDR1 MNHNS and CDR2 SASEGT. V lost 2 bases and J lost 5, with 24 bases in between. The CDR3 consists of 18 residues. In DNA, the CDR3 is TGTGCCAGCAGTGAACCCTTAGGAGGGACCCTGCATTTTTATGGCTACACCTTC. This translates into CASSEPLGGTLHFYGYTF.

CDR3 DNA sequence: TGTGCCATCAGTGATCCCGGATCTGGAAACACCATATATTTT. It encodes CAISDPGSGNTIYF. This sequence joins TRBV10-3 and TRBJ1-3; D is ambiguous. The CDR3 has 14 residues. The V end was cut by 3 bases, the J end by 1 base, with 7 bases between. CDR1 is ENHRY and CDR2 is SYGVKD in the germline V gene.

V and J are TRBV19 and TRBJ2-1; D may be TRBD2 (6 bases). This CDR3 has 14 amino acids. Germline V CDR1 and CDR2: LNHDA, SQIVND (reference sequence). V lost 3 bases, J lost 5 bases, and 11 bases lay in between. The CDR3 sequence is CASSIPGGDNEQFF. CDR3 nucleotides: TGTGCCAGTAGTATCCCCGGAGGGGACAATGAGCAGTTCTTC. The entire variable domain, with the rest obtained from reference TRBV19 and TRBJ2-1, is as follows: DGGITQSPKYLFRKEGQNVTLSCEQNLNHDAMYWYRQDPGQGLRLIYYSQIVNDFQKGDIAEGYSVSREKKESFPLTVTSAQKNPTAFYLCASSIPGGDNEQFFGPGTRLTVL.

This rearrangement joins TRBV7-2 to TRBJ2-3, with 11 bases matching TRBD2. The CDR3 sequence is 16 residues long. Trimming removed 6 bases from V and 6 bases from J; junction bases left unmatched: 11. Looked up from germline, CDR1 is SGHTA and CDR2 is FQGNSA. CDR3 sequence reads: CASSSATSGGQDTQYF. CDR3 DNA: TGTGCCAGCAGTTCCGCTACTAGCGGGGGTCAGGATACGCAGTATTTT. Full variable domain (rest looked up from reference TRBV7-2 and TRBJ2-3): GAGVSQSPSNKVTEKGKDVELRCDPISGHTALYWYRQSLGQGLEFLIYFQGNSAPDKSGLPSDRFSAERTGGSVSTLTIQRTQQEDSAVYLCASSSATSGGQDTQYFGPGTRLTVL.

DNA of the CDR3: TGTGCCTGGAGTCTGGGTTACCAAGAGACCCAGTACTTC. It specifies CAWSLGYQETQYF. This rearrangement joins TRBV30 to TRBJ2-5; no reliable D call. The CDR3 is made up of 13 amino acids. CDR1 is GTSNPN and CDR2 is SVGIG in the germline V gene (reference sequence). The V and J ends lost 2 bases and 0 bases respectively, with 7 bases between them.

To note about this clone: The sample has other DNA sequences that encode this CDR3 too. The chain uses TRBV5-1 and TRBJ2-3; 8 bases agree with TRBD2. The germline V gene encodes CDR1 SGHRS and CDR2 YFSETQ. The CDR3 is made up of 12 amino acids. V shed 7 bases, J shed 6 bases, and the junction held 4 bases outside the gene matches. CDR3 in DNA: TGCGCCAGCCGGCGCGGGGGGGATACGCAGTATTTT. Its protein is CASRRGGDTQYF. Full variable domain (remainder filled in from reference TRBV5-1 and TRBJ2-3): KAGVTQTPRYLIKTRGQQVTLSCSPISGHRSVSWYQQTPGQGLQFLFEYFSETQRNKGNFPGRFSGRQFSNSRSEMNVSTLELGDSALYLCASRRGGDTQYFGPGTRLTVL.

V usage is TRBV6-1 and J usage is TRBJ2-1; either TRBD1 or TRBD2 may fit D (5 bases each). Germline V gene sequence: CDR1 MNHNS, CDR2 SASEGT. The length of the CDR3 is 14 residues. Trimming pared 8 bases from V and 4 bases from J, leaving 15 bases between. The CDR3 is CASGGALEYNEQFF. Written as DNA, the CDR3 is TGTGCCAGCGGGGGAGCCCTGGAGTACAATGAGCAGTTCTTC.

The J gene is TRBJ2-1, the V gene TRBV10-3; 9 nucleotides align to TRBD1. With V trimmed by 4 bases and J by 6 bases, 7 bases remained unmatched. The CDR3 has 15 residues. The germline CDR1 and CDR2 sequences are ENHRY and SYGVKD. In DNA, the CDR3 is TGTGCCATCAGTGGGACAGGGGTGTACGGCAATGAGCAGTTCTTC. This gives the protein CAISGTGVYGNEQFF.

For the CDR3, the DNA is TGTGCCAGCAGCGTAGAATCAGGCACAGATACGCAGTATTTT. This translates into CASSVESGTDTQYF. V and J are TRBV9 and TRBJ2-3, with D unresolved. V was pared by 0 bases and J by 1 base, with 6 bases between. The germline V gene encodes CDR1 SGDLS and CDR2 YYNGEE. This CDR3 contains 14 residues.